The 17 T cell receptor beta chains listed next were all sequenced from one sample in a study of blood T cells in healthy people across ages. Primers used in a second PCR of about 6 to 12 cycles were a sample-barcoded 5' primer and a J-beta primer mix. In TCRdb, the 5' RACE reads were re-called with MiXCR into one record per CDR3 protein. The data contain approximately 880,000 distinct CDR3 sequences, around 49% of them seen just once; the ten biggest clones take up roughly 13%. Sample: blood. These receptors all come from a man younger than 45 in good health.

This sequence joins TRBV29-1 and TRBJ2-5; no clear D gene. CDR3 length equals 15 residues. Germline V gene sequence: CDR1 SQVTM, CDR2 ANQGSEA. Trimming left V 1 base short and J 5 bases short, with 17 bases between. Here the CDR3 DNA reads TGCAGCGTTGAAGGACCTTGGGGTTTCACTGAGACCCAGTACTTC. Protein product: CSVEGPWGFTETQYF.

The rearrangement joins TRBV28 to TRBJ2-4; 7 bases match TRBD1. Germline V CDR1 and CDR2: MDHEN, SYDVKM. The CDR3 consists of 14 residues. V shed 5 bases and J 1 base; nucleotides not matched to a gene: 2. The CDR3 bases are TGTGCCAGCAGTGGGGACAGCGCCAAAAACATTCAGTACTTC. This gives the protein CASSGDSAKNIQYF.

The chain has TRBV5-1 and TRBJ2-5, with D maybe TRBD1 (6 bases). V was pared by 4 bases and J by 1 base, with 11 bases between. CDR3 length equals 14 residues. Germline V gene data show CDR1 as SGHRS and CDR2 as YFSETQ. The CDR3: CASSLDSSQETQYF. The CDR3 DNA is TGCGCCAGCAGCCTGGACAGCAGCCAAGAGACCCAGTACTTC.

This chain connects TRBV6-5 to TRBJ1-6, with D possibly being TRBD1 (5 bases). In germline, CDR1 is MNHEY, CDR2 SVGAGI. This CDR3 spans 13 amino acids. The germline V and J ends were trimmed by 6 bases and 9 bases, with 12 bases remaining between them. CDR3: CASSPGTGSPLHF. In nucleotides, the CDR3 is TGTGCCAGCAGCCCGGGGACGGGTTCACCCCTCCACTTT.

This chain links TRBV4-2 with TRBJ1-1, with D perhaps matching TRBD1 (5 bases). The CDR3 runs to 17 residues. With 5 bases removed from V and 6 bases from J, the gap between germline ends came to 25 bases. The germline V gene encodes CDR1 LGHNA and CDR2 YNFKEQ. CDR3: CASSESRVGVRLAEAFF. CDR3 nucleotides: TGTGCCAGCAGCGAGAGCAGGGTGGGGGTAAGACTGGCTGAAGCTTTCTTT.

The rearrangement links TRBV5-1 to TRBJ1-2; D possibly corresponds to TRBD1 (6 bases). Germline V lookup: CDR1 SGHRS, CDR2 YFSETQ. Deletions cut 3 bases from V and 5 bases from J, with 14 bases between. The CDR3 has 14 amino acids. CDR3 nucleotide sequence: TGCGCCAGCAGCTCGCTGGACAGACCATATGGCTACACCTTC. Its translation: CASSSLDRPYGYTF.

The chain couples TRBV7-2 to TRBJ1-1, with 7 nucleotides matching TRBD1. CDR1 SGHTA and CDR2 FQGNSA come from the germline V gene. The CDR3 sequence is 15 residues long. V shed 2 bases and J 4 bases; nucleotides not matched to a gene: 7. CDR3 sequence reads: CASSLKTGTVTEAFF. For the CDR3, the DNA is TGTGCCAGCAGCTTAAAGACAGGGACGGTCACTGAAGCTTTCTTT.

The J gene is TRBJ2-7, the V gene TRBV7-2; 7 positions agree with TRBD1. The germline V gene encodes CDR1 SGHTA and CDR2 FQGNSA. This CDR3 has 12 residues. V was clipped by 3 bases and J by 6 bases; unmatched bases: 2. The CDR3 loop reads CASSLYRGEQYF. Written as DNA, the CDR3 is TGTGCCAGCAGCTTGTACAGGGGCGAGCAGTACTTC.

The V call is TRBV3-1, the J call TRBJ1-2; D is unclear. CDR1 is LGHDT, CDR2 YNNKEL, per germline (reference sequence). The CDR3 sequence is 17 residues long. The V gene lost 4 bases and the J gene lost 4 bases, with 22 bases spanning the gap. This CDR3 is CASSPRTLVKSGYGYTF. The CDR3 region has the DNA TGTGCCAGCAGCCCACGGACGCTCGTTAAGAGCGGCTATGGCTACACCTTC.

The chain joins TRBV5-1 to TRBJ2-1, with 9 bases fitting TRBD1. The germline V gene has CDR1 SGHRS and CDR2 YFSETQ. The CDR3 is made up of 15 amino acids. Trimming cost V 0 bases and J 8 bases; bases outside gene matches: 6. The CDR3 DNA is TGCGCCAGCAGCTTGGGTGGGACAGGGTTCTATGAGCAGTTCTTC. The encoded protein is CASSLGGTGFYEQFF.

The chain has TRBV5-1 and TRBJ2-5, with a possible D match to TRBD2 (5 bases). In germline, CDR1 is SGHRS, CDR2 YFSETQ. V was pared by 0 bases and J by 6 bases, with 12 bases between. The CDR3 has 14 residues. The CDR3 is CASSLDGVGKTQYF. The CDR3 DNA is TGCGCCAGCAGCTTGGACGGGGTAGGAAAGACCCAGTACTTC.

The chain has TRBV6-5 and TRBJ1-5, with D possibly matching TRBD1 (5 bases). V lost 0 bases and J lost 2, with 8 bases in between. Germline V gene sequence: CDR1 MNHEY, CDR2 SVGAGI. The length of the CDR3 is 15 residues. The DNA of the CDR3 is TGTGCCAGCAGTTACTCAGGGGAGGGCAATCAGCCCCAGCATTTT. Its protein is CASSYSGEGNQPQHF.

The DNA for the CDR3 is TGTGCCACCTCCCTAGGGGCGGGGGGTATAGATACGCAGTATTTT. Protein sequence: CATSLGAGGIDTQYF. V gene TRBV28 combines with J gene TRBJ2-3, with TRBD2 matching 8 bases. The CDR3 runs 15 residues. CDR1 and CDR2 (germline): MDHEN, SYDVKM. J lost 5 bases, V lost 10 bases, and 14 bases had no gene match.

This clonotype was detected ten times or more. The genes are TRBV24-1 and TRBJ2-1; 7 nucleotides align to TRBD2. The CDR3 runs to 13 residues. V shed 5 bases, J shed 10 bases, and the junction held 7 bases outside the gene matches. The germline CDR1 and CDR2 sequences are KGHDR and SFDVKD. CDR3: CATSGPFGGEQFF. For the CDR3, the DNA is TGTGCCACCAGTGGCCCGTTCGGGGGGGAGCAGTTCTTC.

There are many counts of this clonotype. A junction boundary mismatches the germline segment, possibly from a read error. The chain employs TRBV7-7 and TRBJ2-1, with D perhaps TRBD2 (5 bases). The V gene's germline CDR1 is SSHAT and CDR2 FNYEAQ (reference sequence). The CDR3 sequence is 13 residues long. In DNA form, the CDR3 reads TGTGCTAGCAGCCTCCGGGAATACAATGAGCAGTTCTTC. It is translated as CASSLREYNEQFF.

For this clonotype: The junction departs from germline at one end; a sequencing error may be responsible. The V call is TRBV5-1, the J call TRBJ1-4; a possible D gene is TRBD1 (5 bases). The CDR3 loop spans 13 amino acids. The germline V gene encodes CDR1 SGHRS and CDR2 YFSETQ. The DNA of the CDR3 is TGTGCCAGCAGCCGTGGAGGGGATGAAAAACTGTTTTTT. This codes for CASSRGGDEKLFF.

The table lists this clonotype with a count of one. This chain links TRBV10-3 with TRBJ1-2, with TRBD1 matching 7 bases. Trimming took 3 bases from V and 7 from J; bases not matched to a gene: 8. The CDR3 length is 14 residues. CDR1 and CDR2 from the germline V gene are ENHRY and SYGVKD. The CDR3 region has the DNA TGTGCCATCAGTGACCCTCGGGACAGCGGTGGCTACACCTTC. Translated, it gives CAISDPRDSGGYTF.